The 27 T cell receptor beta chains reported below all come from one sample, sequenced in a study of beta chain features in type 1 diabetes. Since all of the isolated RNA was reverse transcribed, expressed TCRB transcripts were what got sequenced. Profiled with immunoSEQ multiplex PCR; TCRdb holds only in-frame clones, not every one. The sample lists around 340,000 clones; about 19% were seen once. The material sequenced was naive CD4+ T cells from blood. The receptors stem from a woman younger than 35 in good health.

The rearrangement joins TRBV6-5 to TRBJ2-5, with 9 bases identical to TRBD1. V lost 5 bases to trimming and J lost 11 bases; unmatched junction nucleotides: 15. This CDR3 is 15 amino acids long. Germline lookup yields CDR1 MNHEY and CDR2 SVGAGI. The CDR3 loop reads CASSAPGQGGQEQYF. DNA for the CDR3: TGTGCCAGCAGTGCCCCGGGACAGGGTGGCCAGGAGCAGTACTTC.

This clone has just a few counts. Other DNA variants within this sample encode the same CDR3. The chain combines TRBV30 with TRBJ1-2; D possibly corresponds to TRBD1 (5 bases). The V and J ends lost 0 bases and 1 base respectively, with 9 bases between them. This CDR3 region has 14 residues. Germline V gives CDR1 GTSNPN, CDR2 SVGIG (reference sequence). The CDR3 sequence: CAWSVRGGNYGYTF. The CDR3 DNA reads TGTGCCTGGAGTGTAAGGGGAGGTAACTATGGCTACACCTTC.

The V call is TRBV4-2, the J call TRBJ2-1, with D maybe TRBD2 (6 bases). The CDR3 is 15 residues long. Germline CDR1 reads LGHNA; CDR2 reads YNFKEQ. V lost 8 bases to trimming and J lost 4 bases, with 18 bases between them. For the CDR3, the DNA is TGTGCCAGCTCAACGAGGCACCGGGGGTACAATGAGCAGTTCTTC. Its translation is CASSTRHRGYNEQFF.

CDR3 protein: CSVANLVTNYGYTF. The DNA of the CDR3 is TGCAGCGTTGCTAACCTCGTTACTAACTATGGCTACACCTTC. The V gene is TRBV29-1, the J gene TRBJ1-2, with D uncertain. Germline assignment: CDR1 SQVTM and CDR2 ANQGSEA. The CDR3 runs 14 residues. V lost 4 bases, J lost 0 bases, and 12 bases lay in between.

The CDR3 here is CASGDRGNQPQHF. CDR3 sequence (DNA): TGTGCCAGTGGGGACAGGGGTAATCAGCCCCAGCATTTT. This chain uses TRBV19 with TRBJ1-5, with TRBD1 identical over 10 bases. The CDR3 is made up of 13 amino acids. Germline V lookup: CDR1 LNHDA, CDR2 SQIVND (reference sequence). V was clipped by 8 bases and J by 4 bases; unmatched bases: 2.

This clone was observed a handful of times. The chain carries TRBV5-1 and TRBJ2-1, with D maybe TRBD1 (6 bases). Germline V lookup: CDR1 SGHRS, CDR2 YFSETQ. This CDR3 region has 14 residues. Trimming removed 0 bases from V and 4 bases from J, with 8 bases in between. The CDR3 nucleotides read TGCGCCAGCAGCTTGGGACAGGAATACAATGAGCAGTTCTTC. This sequence encodes CASSLGQEYNEQFF.

This clone was observed a handful of times. V is TRBV2 and J is TRBJ2-5; 9 bases agree with TRBD2. In germline, CDR1 is SNHLY, CDR2 FYNNEI. The V and J ends lost 6 bases and 2 bases, in that order; junction bases with no gene match: 1. The CDR3 length is 13 residues. CDR3 residues: CASRGLAQETQYF. CDR3 DNA: TGTGCCAGCAGGGGACTAGCTCAAGAGACCCAGTACTTC.

V usage is TRBV27 and J usage is TRBJ2-5; 7 nucleotides agree with TRBD1. V was clipped by 5 bases and J by 0 bases; unmatched bases: 6. This CDR3 region has 15 residues. The germline V gene encodes CDR1 MNHEY and CDR2 SMNVEV (reference sequence). CDR3: CASSRGTANQETQYF. The CDR3 region has the DNA TGTGCCAGCAGTAGGGGGACAGCGAACCAAGAGACCCAGTACTTC.

The V and J genes are TRBV7-2 and TRBJ2-7; 9 positions match TRBD2. J gave up 4 bases and V 6 bases, and 10 bases lay outside the gene matches. Germline V gives CDR1 SGHTA, CDR2 FQGNSA. The CDR3 is made up of 15 amino acids. DNA for the CDR3: TGTGCCAGCAGGCAAGCGGGGGGCCGAAGGTACGAGCAGTACTTC. It yields the protein CASRQAGGRRYEQYF.

This clone was found a few times. V usage is TRBV7-2 and J usage is TRBJ2-3; D is possibly TRBD2 (6 bases). Trimming stripped 5 bases from V and 5 bases from J, with 8 bases between. There are 12 residues in the CDR3. Per the germline V gene, CDR1 is SGHTA and CDR2 is FQGNSA. The CDR3, as DNA: TGTGCCAGCAGCCCGGAGGGAGATACGCAGTATTTT. Protein sequence: CASSPEGDTQYF. Drawing the rest from reference TRBV7-2 and TRBJ2-3, the complete variable domain is GAGVSQSPSNKVTEKGKDVELRCDPISGHTALYWYRQSLGQGLEFLIYFQGNSAPDKSGLPSDRFSAERTGGSVSTLTIQRTQQEDSAVYLCASSPEGDTQYFGPGTRLTVL.

This clone was detected only a few times. The chain carries TRBV30 and TRBJ1-4; 9 bases agree with TRBD1. The germline gives CDR1 GTSNPN, CDR2 SVGIG (reference sequence). CDR3 size: 15 residues. Trimming at V came to 2 bases and at J to 4 bases, leaving 5 bases not matched to a gene. The CDR3 spells CAWSIVGQGNEKLFF. CDR3 bases: TGTGCCTGGAGTATTGTGGGACAGGGTAATGAAAAACTGTTTTTT.

The V and J genes are TRBV6-1 and TRBJ2-7, with 13 nucleotides matching TRBD2. V gave up 1 base and J gave up 5 bases; unmatched junction bases: 2. Germline-derived CDR1 and CDR2 are MNHNS and SASEGT. The CDR3 has 15 residues. The CDR3 bases are TGTGCCAGCAGTGAAGGGACTAGCGGGAGACACGAGCAGTACTTC. Translating it yields CASSEGTSGRHEQYF.

A few counts support this clone. The V gene is TRBV10-3, the J gene TRBJ2-7; the match to TRBD1 covers 7 bases. Per germline, CDR1 ENHRY and CDR2 SYGVKD. Trimming cost V 10 bases and J 2 bases; bases outside gene matches: 2. The CDR3 contains 11 residues. The DNA for the CDR3 is TGTGCCAGTCAGGGGGCCTACGAGCAGTACTTC. It translates to CASQGAYEQYF.

This clone was counted only a few times. Within the sample, other DNA sequences also encode this same CDR3. V usage is TRBV5-4 and J usage is TRBJ1-2; maybe TRBD1 (5 bases). The CDR3 loop spans 12 amino acids. CDR1 and CDR2 (germline): SGHNT, YYREEE (reference sequence). Trimming took off 3 bases at V and 4 bases at J, with 7 bases between the two ends. CDR3 residues: CASSSDSYGYTF. The CDR3 DNA is TGTGCCAGCAGCTCAGACAGCTATGGCTACACCTTC.

The chain is built from TRBV6-5 and TRBJ2-7, with 7 bases matching TRBD1. In germline, CDR1 is MNHEY, CDR2 SVGAGI. V was clipped by 5 bases and J by 3 bases; unmatched bases: 7. This CDR3 is built from 14 residues. The CDR3 region has the DNA TGTGCCAGCAGTAGCAGGGGGAACGTCTACGAGCAGTACTTC. Protein sequence: CASSSRGNVYEQYF.

The V call is TRBV7-9, the J call TRBJ2-7, with TRBD1 as a possible D gene (5 bases). The germline gives CDR1 SEHNR, CDR2 FQNEAQ (reference sequence). Trimming removed 5 bases from V and 7 bases from J, with 18 bases in between. The CDR3 extends over 14 amino acids. The CDR3 region is CASSPQDLSGEQYF. The DNA for the CDR3 is TGTGCCAGCAGCCCACAGGACCTCTCCGGGGAGCAGTACTTC. The full variable domain, completed using reference TRBV7-9 and TRBJ2-7, is DTGVSQNPRHKITKRGQNVTFRCDPISEHNRLYWYRQTLGQGPEFLTYFQNEAQLEKSRLLSDRFSAERPKGSFSTLEIQRTEQGDSAMYLCASSPQDLSGEQYFGPGTRLTVT.

This clone was seen only a few times. V is TRBV5-1 and J is TRBJ2-5; the match to TRBD2 covers 8 bases. Trimming cost V 4 bases and J 1 base; bases outside gene matches: 6. The CDR3 runs to 15 residues. The V gene's germline CDR1 is SGHRS and CDR2 YFSETQ. The CDR3 region has the DNA TGCGCCAGCAGCCCGAAGGCGGGGGGCCAAGAGACCCAGTACTTC. Protein product: CASSPKAGGQETQYF.

The sample holds a few counts of this clone. The rearrangement uses TRBV29-1 and TRBJ2-1; 9 bases line up with TRBD1. Germline CDR1 SQVTM, CDR2 ANQGSEA. Germline trimming cut 4 bases from V and 6 bases from J; bases unmatched to any gene: 13. The CDR3 runs to 16 residues. CDR3 nucleotide sequence: TGCAGCGTTGGCACCGCCGGGACAGGGATCATCAATGAGCAGTTCTTC. This codes for CSVGTAGTGIINEQFF.

This clone has a handful of counts. The V and J genes are TRBV11-2 and TRBJ2-7, with 9 nucleotides matching TRBD1. The germline V gene has CDR1 SGHAT and CDR2 FQNNGV. Trimming took 4 bases from V and 3 from J; bases not matched to a gene: 10. The length of the CDR3 is 16 residues. The CDR3 reads CASSSTPGTGFYEQYF. The CDR3 DNA reads as TGTGCCAGCAGCTCAACCCCCGGGACAGGGTTCTACGAGCAGTACTTC.

This clone was seen a handful of times. The chain links TRBV29-1 to TRBJ2-1; TRBD2 matches at 10 bases. V gave up 8 bases and J gave up 1 base; unmatched junction bases: 5. This CDR3 region has 14 residues. The germline CDR1 and CDR2 sequences are SQVTM and ANQGSEA. The CDR3 sequence is CSFVSGRSYNEQFF. CDR3 nucleotides: TGCAGCTTTGTTAGCGGGAGGTCCTACAATGAGCAGTTCTTC.

This chain connects TRBV7-2 to TRBJ2-3; 8 nucleotides match TRBD2. Germline V CDR1 and CDR2: SGHTA, FQGNSA. This CDR3 is 15 amino acids long. V lost 5 bases, J lost 0 bases, and 4 bases stayed unmatched. CDR3 sequence reads: CASSRGLGSTDTQYF. Written as DNA, the CDR3 is TGTGCCAGCAGCCGGGGACTAGGAAGCACAGATACGCAGTATTTT.

The genes are TRBV11-2 and TRBJ2-3; D ambiguous. Trimming removed 4 bases at V and 0 bases at J, with 8 bases between. Per the germline V gene, CDR1 is SGHAT and CDR2 is FQNNGV. The CDR3 consists of 14 residues. The CDR3 reads CASSSRRSTDTQYF. The CDR3 DNA reads as TGTGCCAGCAGCTCAAGGCGGAGCACAGATACGCAGTATTTT.

For the CDR3, the DNA is TGTGCCAGCAGCTACGGGACAGCCACCGGGGAGCTGTTTTTT. Protein product: CASSYGTATGELFF. The gene calls are TRBV11-2 and TRBJ2-2; TRBD1 aligns across 7 bases. The germline CDR1 and CDR2 sequences are SGHAT and FQNNGV. V dropped 4 bases and J dropped 4; count of bases not matched to a gene: 3. CDR3 length: 14 amino acids.

This clone was seen only a few times. The rearrangement links TRBV7-2 to TRBJ2-7, with 13 positions matching TRBD2. With V trimmed by 3 bases and J by 3 bases, 2 bases remained unmatched. Germline V gene lookup returns CDR1 SGHTA and CDR2 FQGNSA. This CDR3 contains 15 residues. Written as DNA, the CDR3 is TGTGCCAGCAGCTTGGGACTAGCGGGGAACTACGAGCAGTACTTC. Translated, it gives CASSLGLAGNYEQYF.

The chain is built from TRBV9 and TRBJ1-6; D unresolved. Germline V gene lookup returns CDR1 SGDLS and CDR2 YYNGEE. The length of the CDR3 is 16 residues. Trimming removed 3 bases at V and 7 bases at J, with 17 bases between. The chain's CDR3 is CASSAGSPLGNSPLHF. DNA for the CDR3: TGTGCCAGCAGCGCCGGGAGCCCGCTCGGAAATTCACCCCTCCACTTT.

This sequence joins TRBV30 and TRBJ1-2; 7 positions agree with TRBD1. CDR3 size: 13 residues. In germline, CDR1 is GTSNPN, CDR2 SVGIG (reference sequence). V lost 4 bases and J lost 8; bases outside the gene matches: 10. Here the CDR3 DNA reads TGTGCCTGGAAGGCACAGGGGATAGTCGGCTACACCTTC. This encodes CAWKAQGIVGYTF.

This clone has a handful of counts. This chain connects TRBV29-1 to TRBJ2-5; D possibly corresponds to TRBD2 (5 bases). The CDR3 has 12 amino acids. Germline CDR1 is SQVTM and CDR2 is ANQGSEA. Trimming left V 2 bases short and J 5 bases short, with 9 bases between. The CDR3 bases are TGCAGCGTTGAATTTACGGGGGAGACCCAGTACTTC. This translates into CSVEFTGETQYF.